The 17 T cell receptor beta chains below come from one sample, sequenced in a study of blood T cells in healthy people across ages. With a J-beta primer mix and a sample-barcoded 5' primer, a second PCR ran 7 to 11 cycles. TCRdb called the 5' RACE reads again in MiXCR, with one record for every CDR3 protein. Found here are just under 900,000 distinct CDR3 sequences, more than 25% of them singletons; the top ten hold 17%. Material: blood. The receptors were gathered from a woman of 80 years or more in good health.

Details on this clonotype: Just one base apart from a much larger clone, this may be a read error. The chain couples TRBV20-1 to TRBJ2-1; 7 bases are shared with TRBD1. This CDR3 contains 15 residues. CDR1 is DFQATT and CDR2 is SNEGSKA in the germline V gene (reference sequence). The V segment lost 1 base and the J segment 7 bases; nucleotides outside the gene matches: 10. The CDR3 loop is CSARASRTGTNEQFF. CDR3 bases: TGCAGTGCTAGAGCCTCACGGACAGGAACAAATGAGCAGTTCTTC.

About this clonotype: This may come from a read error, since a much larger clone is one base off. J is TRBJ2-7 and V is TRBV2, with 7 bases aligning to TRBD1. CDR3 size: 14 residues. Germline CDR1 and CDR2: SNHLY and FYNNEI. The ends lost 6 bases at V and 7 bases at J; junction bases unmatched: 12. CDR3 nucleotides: TGTGCCAGCAGAAGGGACAGCTCCTACAATGAGCAGTACTTC. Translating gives CASRRDSSYNEQYF.

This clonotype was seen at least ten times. The CDR3 spells CASSLPGLATSNEQFF. The CDR3 DNA follows: TGCGCCAGCAGCTTACCGGGACTAGCTACTTCCAATGAGCAGTTCTTC. The V gene is TRBV5-1, the J gene TRBJ2-1, with 9 bases aligning to TRBD2. Germline loops: CDR1 SGHRS, CDR2 YFSETQ. Trimming took 2 bases from V and 6 from J; bases not matched to a gene: 9. The CDR3 length is 16 residues.

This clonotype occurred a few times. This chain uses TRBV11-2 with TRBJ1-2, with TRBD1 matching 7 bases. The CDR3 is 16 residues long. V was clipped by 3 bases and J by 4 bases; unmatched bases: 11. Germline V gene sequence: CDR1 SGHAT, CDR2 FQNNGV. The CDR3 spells CASSFDRVLGAYGYTF. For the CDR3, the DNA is TGTGCCAGCAGCTTCGACAGGGTTTTGGGGGCCTATGGCTACACCTTC.

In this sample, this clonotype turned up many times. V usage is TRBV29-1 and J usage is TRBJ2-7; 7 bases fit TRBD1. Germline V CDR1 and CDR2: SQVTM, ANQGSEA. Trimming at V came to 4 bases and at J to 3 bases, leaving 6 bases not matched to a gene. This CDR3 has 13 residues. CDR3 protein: CSVGAPGGYEQYF. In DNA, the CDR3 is TGCAGCGTTGGGGCGCCAGGGGGCTACGAGCAGTACTTC.

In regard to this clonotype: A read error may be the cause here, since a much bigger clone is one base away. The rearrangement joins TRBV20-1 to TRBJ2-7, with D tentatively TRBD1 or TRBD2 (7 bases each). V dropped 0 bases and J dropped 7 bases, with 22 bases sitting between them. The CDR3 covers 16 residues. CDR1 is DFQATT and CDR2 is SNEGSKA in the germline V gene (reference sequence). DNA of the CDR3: TGCAGTGCTAGAGATCAGGGGGGGGGCACCTACAATGAGCAGTACTTC. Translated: CSARDQGGGTYNEQYF.

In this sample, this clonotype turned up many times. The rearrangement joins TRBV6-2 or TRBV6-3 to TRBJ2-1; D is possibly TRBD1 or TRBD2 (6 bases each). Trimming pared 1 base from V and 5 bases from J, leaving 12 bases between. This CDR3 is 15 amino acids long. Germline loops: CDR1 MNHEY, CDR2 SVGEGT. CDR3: CASSYFGGANNEQFF. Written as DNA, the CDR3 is TGTGCCAGCAGTTACTTCGGGGGCGCGAACAATGAGCAGTTCTTC.

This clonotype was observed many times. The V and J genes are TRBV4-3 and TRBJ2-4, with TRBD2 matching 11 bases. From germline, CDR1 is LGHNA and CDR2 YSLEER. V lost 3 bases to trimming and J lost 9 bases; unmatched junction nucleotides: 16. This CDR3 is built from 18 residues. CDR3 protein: CASSQDNLLLAGGGIQYF. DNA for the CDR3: TGCGCCAGCAGCCAGGACAATCTGCTCCTAGCGGGGGGAGGCATTCAGTACTTC.

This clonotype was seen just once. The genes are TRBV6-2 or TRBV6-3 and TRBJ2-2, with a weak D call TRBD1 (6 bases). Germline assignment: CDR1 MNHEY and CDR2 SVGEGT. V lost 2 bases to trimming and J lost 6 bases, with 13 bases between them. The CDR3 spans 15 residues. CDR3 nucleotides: TGTGCCAGCAGTTACGAAAGGCAGGGGTCCGGGGAGCTGTTTTTT. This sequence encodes CASSYERQGSGELFF.

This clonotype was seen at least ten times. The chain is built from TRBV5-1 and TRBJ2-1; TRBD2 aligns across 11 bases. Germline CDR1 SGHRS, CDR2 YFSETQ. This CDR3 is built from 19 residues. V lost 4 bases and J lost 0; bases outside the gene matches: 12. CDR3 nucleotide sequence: TGCGCCAGCAGCCCGAGCCCTAGCGGGGGGCAAAGCTCCTACAATGAGCAGTTCTTC. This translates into CASSPSPSGGQSSYNEQFF.

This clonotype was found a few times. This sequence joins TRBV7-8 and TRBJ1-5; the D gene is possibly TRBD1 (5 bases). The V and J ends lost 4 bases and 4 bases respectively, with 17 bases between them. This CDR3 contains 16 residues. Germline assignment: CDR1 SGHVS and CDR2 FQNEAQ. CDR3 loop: CASSSRTGGSNQPQHF. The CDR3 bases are TGTGCCAGCAGCTCTCGGACCGGGGGAAGTAATCAGCCCCAGCATTTT. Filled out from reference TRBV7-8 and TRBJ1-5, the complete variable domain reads GAGVSQSPRYKVAKRGQDVALRCDPISGHVSLFWYQQALGQGPEFLTYFQNEAQLDKSGLPSDRFFAERPEGSVSTLKIQRTQQEDSAVYLCASSSRTGGSNQPQHFGDGTRLSIL.

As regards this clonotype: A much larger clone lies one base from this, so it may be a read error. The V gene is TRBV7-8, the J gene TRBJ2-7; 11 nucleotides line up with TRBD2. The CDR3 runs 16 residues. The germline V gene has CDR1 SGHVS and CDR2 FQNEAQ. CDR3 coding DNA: TGTGCCAGCAGCACCAGATTAGCGGGGGGGCCCTACGAGCAGTGCTTC. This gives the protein CASSTRLAGGPYEQCF.

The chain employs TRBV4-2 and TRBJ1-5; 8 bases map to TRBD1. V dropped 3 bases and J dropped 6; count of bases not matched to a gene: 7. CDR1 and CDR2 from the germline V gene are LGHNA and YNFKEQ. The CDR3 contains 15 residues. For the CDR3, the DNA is TGTGCCAGCAGCCAGGACAGGGCCCCTATTCAGCCCCAGCATTTT. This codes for CASSQDRAPIQPQHF.

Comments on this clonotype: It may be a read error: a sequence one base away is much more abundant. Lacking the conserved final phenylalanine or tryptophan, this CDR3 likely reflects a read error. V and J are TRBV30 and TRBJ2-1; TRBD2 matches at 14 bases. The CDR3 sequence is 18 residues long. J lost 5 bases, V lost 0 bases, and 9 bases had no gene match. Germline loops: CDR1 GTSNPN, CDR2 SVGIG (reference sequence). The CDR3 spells CAWSVLRTSGGPHNEQFL. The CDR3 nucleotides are TGTGCCTGGAGTGTCTTACGGACTAGCGGGGGGCCTCACAATGAGCAGTTCTTA.

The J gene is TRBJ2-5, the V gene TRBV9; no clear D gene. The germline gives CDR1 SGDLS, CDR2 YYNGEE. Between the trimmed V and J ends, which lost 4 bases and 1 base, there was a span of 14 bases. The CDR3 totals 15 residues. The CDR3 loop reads CASSTQAHSQETQYF. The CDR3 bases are TGTGCCAGCAGCACTCAGGCCCATTCCCAAGAGACCCAGTACTTC.

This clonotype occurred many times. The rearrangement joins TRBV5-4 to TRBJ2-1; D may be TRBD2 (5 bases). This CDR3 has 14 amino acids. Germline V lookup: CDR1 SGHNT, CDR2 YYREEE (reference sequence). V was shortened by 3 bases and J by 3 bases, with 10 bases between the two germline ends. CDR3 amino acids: CASSSERGYNEQFF. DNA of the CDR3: TGTGCCAGCAGCTCGGAACGGGGCTACAATGAGCAGTTCTTC.

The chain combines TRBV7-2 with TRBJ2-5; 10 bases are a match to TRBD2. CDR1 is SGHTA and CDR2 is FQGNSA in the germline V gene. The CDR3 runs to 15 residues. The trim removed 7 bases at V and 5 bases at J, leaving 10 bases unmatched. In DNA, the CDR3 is TGTGCCAGCACCCTGGGGGGTAGCGGGGGGGAGACCCAGTACTTC. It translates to CASTLGGSGGETQYF.